The TCR beta chain described here comes from a study of shared clonotypes between healthy human individuals. The study drew its donors from healthy HIV-negative adults without recent acute infections or vaccinations. Splitting of CD4+ cells produced CD45RA+ naive and CD45RA-negative memory subsets. Study results and limitations: Memory subsets generally showed lower estimated richness than naive subsets. Clonotypes not shared had lower generation probabilities than those common to all four donors.

The data were produced by immunoSEQ multiplex PCR, yet TCRdb's version contains in-frame clones alone and is incomplete. In the table there are some 2,000,000 clones, around 95% of which are singletons. Note on this clone: Its specificity is not known.

The TCR comes from a man between 18 and 35 years old in good health. Sequenced sample: naive CD4+ T cells sorted from blood. The subset here: CD45RA+ positively selected.

DNA of the CDR3: TGTGCCAGCAGCTTAGGTTCTACAGTCTCCTACGAGCAGTACTTC. Translated, it gives CASSLGSTVSYEQYF. The chain uses TRBV7-9 and TRBJ2-7, with no clear D. Trimming took off 1 base at V and 0 bases at J, with 10 bases between the two ends. The germline CDR1 and CDR2 sequences are SEHNR and FQNEAQ (reference sequence). This CDR3 has 15 residues.